This T cell receptor (beta chain) was captured in a study of blood T cell repertoires in COVID-19. Overall study context: Sample material is recorded as cDNA or gDNA derived from T cells, B-cell-depleted T cells, or PBMCs.

As originally analysed: Estimated nucleated cell counts came from reference gene primer amplification. Data came from immunoSEQ multiplex PCR; TCRdb stores just in-frame clones and leaves some out. D and trimming come from the DNA, and the V and J calls and clone size come from that table. The repertoire includes just over 95,000 clones, less than 95% of them detected once, and about 5% sits in the top ten. CDR1 LNHDA and CDR2 SQIVND come from the germline V gene (reference sequence). CDR3 size: 15 residues. V was clipped by 4 bases and J by 2 bases, with 11 bases between them. Specimen: peripheral blood. The rearrangement joins TRBV19 to TRBJ1-4, with D unclear. This TCR was recovered from a man aged 50-60 years with acute or convalescent COVID-19. The CDR3 protein is CASSTGDRTNEKLFF. The CDR3 DNA follows: TGTGCCAGTAGTACCGGGGATCGCACTAATGAAAAACTGTTTTTT.